This T cell receptor (beta chain) was sequenced for a study of shared clonotypes between healthy human individuals. Cells designated naive CD8 were CD45RO-negative and were positively selected for CCR7, with terminally differentiated effector memory CD45RA+ cells excluded. CDR1 SGHAT and CDR2 FQNNGV come from the germline V gene. The V and J ends lost 1 base and 3 bases respectively, with 7 bases between them. The CDR3 has 13 residues. Profiled with immunoSEQ multiplex PCR; TCRdb holds only in-frame clones, not every one. The sample shows hundreds of thousands of clones, approximately 96% of them seen only once.

The TCR originated in a woman in her twenties or thirties in good health. The chain recombines TRBV11-2 with TRBJ2-7; unclear D gene. Input material: naive CD8+ T cells sorted from blood. The CDR3 region has the DNA TGTGCCAGCAGCTTAGTCTCCGTCTACGAGCAGTACTTC. Translating gives CASSLVSVYEQYF.